The 6 T cell receptor beta chains presented below share a single source sample, sequenced in a study of response to subunit inactivated influenza vaccine. TCRdb redid the calling of the RT-PCR reads with MiXCR, one entry per CDR3 protein. The table shows 450,000 to 600,000 distinct CDR3 sequences, with around 8% occurring only once. The specimen was PBMCs from blood, collected approximately 25 months after vaccination. The source of these receptors is a man aged 50-75 years who received an inactivated influenza vaccine.

This clonotype was seen only a few times. This chain uses TRBV5-1 with TRBJ2-1, with a weak D call TRBD2 (7 bases). V lost 4 bases and J 7 bases, leaving 12 bases between the germline ends. This CDR3 is 13 amino acids long. Germline CDR1 and CDR2: SGHRS and YFSETQ. Here the CDR3 DNA reads TGCGCCAGCAGCCAGGGGAGGGAAAATGAGCAGTTCTTC. This sequence encodes CASSQGRENEQFF.

This clonotype was seen only a few times. This chain links TRBV20-1 with TRBJ2-7; the D gene is possibly TRBD2 (5 bases). The CDR3 extends over 14 amino acids. Germline CDR1 and CDR2: DFQATT and SNEGSKA (reference sequence). V was pared by 1 base and J by 0 bases, with 10 bases between. Written as DNA, the CDR3 is TGCAGTGCTAGAGTCCCGGGAATCTCCTACGAGCAGTACTTC. Translating gives CSARVPGISYEQYF.

This clonotype was seen only a few times. V usage is TRBV20-1 and J usage is TRBJ2-7; D not resolved. CDR3 length: 15 residues. The germline V gene has CDR1 DFQATT and CDR2 SNEGSKA (reference sequence). Trimming shortened V by 0 bases and J by 0 bases, and 12 bases separated the two germline ends. CDR3 nucleotides: TGCAGTGCTAGAGATGGGCAGGAGAGCTCCTACGAGCAGTACTTC. It encodes CSARDGQESSYEQYF.

This clonotype showed up many times. The chain carries TRBV4-1 and TRBJ2-5; the match to TRBD2 covers 12 bases. V was pared by 2 bases and J by 5 bases, with 6 bases of the junction left unmatched. CDR1 and CDR2 from the germline V gene are MGHRA and YSYEKL. CDR3 length: 16 residues. The CDR3 here is CASSQLAGGSLETQYF. The CDR3 bases are TGCGCCAGCAGCCAACTAGCGGGGGGGAGTTTGGAGACCCAGTACTTC.

This clonotype was found a few times. The CDR3 bases are TGTGCCAGCAGCCCGGTCCTGAGTTCTAGCGAGCAGTACTTC. Protein sequence: CASSPVLSSSEQYF. V usage is TRBV11-2 and J usage is TRBJ2-7; D ambiguous. The V end was cut by 5 bases, the J end by 6 bases, with 17 bases between. The CDR3 loop spans 14 amino acids. Germline loops: CDR1 SGHAT, CDR2 FQNNGV.

This chain uses TRBV6-1 with TRBJ1-2, with TRBD1 matching over 9 bases. Looked up from germline, CDR1 is MNHNS and CDR2 is SASEGT. The CDR3 consists of 16 residues. The ends lost 2 bases at V and 7 bases at J; junction bases unmatched: 11. The CDR3 DNA is TGTGCCAGCAGTGAACCGGGACAGGGATTCCGGGGTGGCTACACCTTC. As protein: CASSEPGQGFRGGYTF.